This T cell receptor beta chain was sequenced during a study of cytomegalovirus exposure and HLA in healthy donors. About the research overall: Samples from HLA-typed donors yielded approximately 80 million unique TCRs in an early data release.

Points on this clone: Its cognate antigen is unknown.

Whole-study findings and limits: Later analysis identified 17,000 or so TCR beta sequences associated with HLA alleles, using a false discovery rate threshold of 0.05.

V lost 2 bases, J lost 0 bases, and 11 bases lay in between. The germline V gene has CDR1 SGDLS and CDR2 YYNGEE. The CDR3 runs to 15 residues. Amplification used 60 Vbeta primers and 13 Jbeta primers. Authors' data handling: Later reanalysis found 75 million to 100 million unique TCR beta chains, about 10 million of them shared. The data were produced by immunoSEQ multiplex PCR, yet TCRdb's version contains in-frame clones alone and is incomplete. V, J and clone size reflect that table, while D and trimming were determined from the DNA. The top ten clones hold roughly 1.5% of a sample with 150,000 to 200,000 clones, roughly four fifths of them seen once. Nominally healthy donors provided the samples, though records likely missed some immune exposures.

The chain links TRBV9 to TRBJ1-2; tentative D call: TRBD1 (5 bases). The sequence was collected from a man in his forties or fifties in good health and CMV-seronegative. Material for sequencing was PBMCs. CDR3 DNA: TGTGCCAGCAGCGTTACTCCAGGGACTAACTATGGCTACACCTTC. This encodes CASSVTPGTNYGYTF.